This TCR beta chain was sequenced for a study of T cells in Graves' hyperthyroidism and ophthalmopathy. This clonotype came up many times. Amplification of TCR beta CDR3 regions used RNA as the template. HTBI primers were the set used in a first-round RT-PCR of the TCR CDR3. TCRdb re-called the multiplex PCR reads with MiXCR, one entry per CDR3 protein. The data contain 300,000 to 450,000 distinct CDR3 sequences, roughly 18% of them singletons. Looked up from germline, CDR1 is MDHEN and CDR2 is SYDVKM. The CDR3 runs 15 residues. The V segment lost 4 bases and the J segment 1 base; nucleotides outside the gene matches: 4. Enrolled ophthalmopathy patients presented with a Clinical Activity Score of at least 3, a NOSPECS grade of at least 4, and disease duration under 3 months.

The TCR was taken from a man between 18 and 29 years old with Graves' ophthalmopathy. The chain links TRBV28 to TRBJ1-5; 7 nucleotides line up with TRBD1. Sequencing used blood. CDR3 sequence: CASSSTGRSNQPQHF. The CDR3 region has the DNA TGTGCCAGCAGTTCGACAGGGCGGAGCAATCAGCCCCAGCATTTT.